Shown below are 28 T cell receptor beta chains from a single sample sequenced in a study of blood T cell repertoires in COVID-19. This table comes from immunoSEQ multiplex PCR, and its TCRdb copy is limited to in-frame clones, with some not included. The table records approximately 9,200 clones, roughly nine tenths of them present only once. The sample taken for sequencing was peripheral blood. These receptors all stem from a man aged 55 to 70 with acute or convalescent COVID-19.

This chain links TRBV4-1 with TRBJ2-5, with 9 nucleotides matching TRBD1. In germline, CDR1 is MGHRA, CDR2 YSYEKL. Trimming cost V 4 bases and J 2 bases; bases outside gene matches: 11. The CDR3 is 17 amino acids. This CDR3 reads CASSRQLGTGIQETQYF. The CDR3 DNA sequence: TGCGCCAGCAGCCGCCAGCTGGGGACAGGGATACAAGAGACCCAGTACTTC.

This chain joins TRBV7-8 and TRBJ2-1; a weak D match, TRBD2 (6 bases). Looked up from germline, CDR1 is SGHVS and CDR2 is FQNEAQ. There are 16 residues in the CDR3. The ends were cut back, 3 bases at V and 4 bases at J, with 16 bases in the middle. The CDR3 protein is CASSLGERAVYNEQFF. CDR3 coding DNA: TGTGCCAGCAGCTTGGGAGAGCGGGCCGTTTACAATGAGCAGTTCTTC.

V gene TRBV28 combines with J gene TRBJ1-6; D possibly corresponds to TRBD1 (6 bases). Per the germline V gene, CDR1 is MDHEN and CDR2 is SYDVKM. This CDR3 is built from 16 residues. The V gene lost 6 bases and the J gene lost 8 bases, with 20 bases spanning the gap. The CDR3 DNA follows: TGTGCCAGCAGACTCCCCGGGGACAACTTCTATTCACCCCTCCACTTT. Residues: CASRLPGDNFYSPLHF.

This clone is deemed medium-sized. The CDR3 loop reads CASSYRTALNTEAFF. CDR3 nucleotides: TGTGCCAGCAGCTATCGGACAGCATTGAACACTGAAGCTTTCTTT. The chain is built from TRBV6-5 and TRBJ1-1; tentatively, D is TRBD1 (6 bases). Per germline, CDR1 MNHEY and CDR2 SVGAGI. V was pared by 6 bases and J by 0 bases, with 14 bases between. The CDR3 totals 15 residues.

This clone was recorded a few times. The CDR3 DNA sequence: TGCGCCAGCAGCCAAGCCGGGACTAGCGGCTACGAGCAGTACTTC. As protein: CASSQAGTSGYEQYF. The V and J genes are TRBV4-1 and TRBJ2-7; 11 bases line up with TRBD2. CDR3 length equals 15 residues. Trimming took 1 base from V and 3 from J; bases not matched to a gene: 2. The V gene's germline CDR1 is MGHRA and CDR2 YSYEKL.

The gene calls are TRBV4-1 and TRBJ2-1, with 10 bases lining up with TRBD1. The CDR3 length is 17 residues. Trimming took 3 bases from V and 6 from J; bases not matched to a gene: 11. CDR1 is MGHRA, CDR2 YSYEKL, per germline. The CDR3 DNA reads TGCGCCAGCAGCCAGAGTCCTACCGGGACAGGGGCCAATGAGCAGTTCTTC. It specifies CASSQSPTGTGANEQFF.

This chain joins TRBV6-5 and TRBJ2-1; TRBD1 matches at 7 bases. The CDR3 contains 14 residues. V shed 6 bases, J shed 6 bases, and the junction held 8 bases outside the gene matches. The germline V gene encodes CDR1 MNHEY and CDR2 SVGAGI. The CDR3 reads CASRRQGLGNEQFF. The CDR3 bases are TGTGCCAGCAGACGACAGGGCCTCGGCAATGAGCAGTTCTTC.

The rearrangement uses TRBV28 and TRBJ1-1; tentatively, D is TRBD1 (6 bases). The germline V and J ends were trimmed by 6 bases and 7 bases, with 15 bases remaining between them. Germline assignment: CDR1 MDHEN and CDR2 SYDVKM. The CDR3 runs to 13 residues. CDR3 in DNA: TGTGCCAGCAGGTATCAGGGGCTACTTGAAGCTTTCTTT. Its translation is CASRYQGLLEAFF.

The V and J genes are TRBV5-1 and TRBJ2-1; 12 nucleotides align to TRBD2. CDR3 length: 15 amino acids. The V gene end was trimmed by 2 bases and the J gene end by 5 bases; junction bases not matched to a gene: 2. In germline, CDR1 is SGHRS, CDR2 YFSETQ. The CDR3 DNA reads as TGCGCCAGCAGCTTAACTAGCGGGAGGAACAATGAGCAGTTCTTC. As protein: CASSLTSGRNNEQFF. Looking up the rest from reference TRBV5-1 and TRBJ2-1 gives the full variable domain: KAGVTQTPRYLIKTRGQQVTLSCSPISGHRSVSWYQQTPGQGLQFLFEYFSETQRNKGNFPGRFSGRQFSNSRSEMNVSTLELGDSALYLCASSLTSGRNNEQFFGPGTRLTVL.

The rearrangement uses TRBV15 and TRBJ1-2; 8 bases match TRBD1. Trimming removed 4 bases from V and 8 bases from J; junction bases left unmatched: 9. The CDR3 sequence is 14 residues long. Germline-derived CDR1 and CDR2 are LNHNV and YYDKDF (reference sequence). The DNA for the CDR3 is TGTGCCACCAGCACCCGACAGGGGTTCACGGGCTACACCTTC. Translated, it gives CATSTRQGFTGYTF.

This clone has only one observation. The gene calls are TRBV10-3 and TRBJ1-2, with D tentatively TRBD1 (6 bases). CDR3 length: 15 residues. The germline V gene encodes CDR1 ENHRY and CDR2 SYGVKD. V shed 2 bases and J shed 2 bases, with 12 bases lying between them. The CDR3 spells CAISEPSGTNYGYTF. The CDR3 region has the DNA TGTGCCATCAGTGAGCCTTCCGGGACAAACTATGGCTACACCTTC.

This chain uses TRBV28 with TRBJ2-3; 7 nucleotides match TRBD1. The germline CDR1 and CDR2 sequences are MDHEN and SYDVKM. The ends lost 7 bases at V and 4 bases at J; junction bases unmatched: 2. The length of the CDR3 is 12 residues. The CDR3 nucleotides are TGTGCCAGCAAGGGGGCCGCAGATACGCAGTATTTT. Protein sequence: CASKGAADTQYF.

The chain couples TRBV18 to TRBJ2-7; 8 bases match TRBD2. The CDR3 extends over 15 amino acids. J lost 5 bases, V lost 3 bases, and 9 bases had no gene match. The germline gives CDR1 KGHSH, CDR2 LQKENI. DNA for the CDR3: TGTGCCAGCTCACCCCGCAGCGGGAGACAGAACGAGCAGTACTTC. This encodes CASSPRSGRQNEQYF. The complete variable domain, with remaining parts taken from reference TRBV18 and TRBJ2-7, reads NAGVMQNPRHLVRRRGQEARLRCSPMKGHSHVYWYRQLPEEGLKFMVYLQKENIIDESGMPKERFSAEFPKEGPSILRIQQVVRGDSAAYFCASSPRSGRQNEQYFGPGTRLTVT.

V gene TRBV7-8 combines with J gene TRBJ2-7; 8 nucleotides match TRBD1. Germline V gene sequence: CDR1 SGHVS, CDR2 FQNEAQ. V shed 6 bases and J 12 bases; nucleotides not matched to a gene: 22. The CDR3 runs 16 residues. For the CDR3, the DNA is TGTGCCAGCAGGAGTAGCGGACAGGGAGGTACCGGGGCACTGTACGTC. Translated, it gives CASRSSGQGGTGALYV.

Here the CDR3 reads CASSHDRVLSSTDTQYF. DNA for the CDR3: TGTGCCAGCAGCCATGACAGAGTACTTTCTAGCACAGATACGCAGTATTTT. The chain recombines TRBV3-1 (or the pseudogene TRBV3-2) with TRBJ2-3; D might be TRBD1 (5 bases). Trimming cost V 3 bases and J 0 bases, with 16 bases left between them. This CDR3 region has 17 residues. Germline CDR1 and CDR2: LGHDT and YNNKEL (reference sequence).

CDR3 region: CASSRTLHRVDGEKLFF. For the CDR3, the DNA is TGTGCCAGCAGTCGGACACTCCACAGGGTCGACGGTGAAAAACTGTTTTTT. The chain is built from TRBV28 and TRBJ1-4, with D possibly matching TRBD1 (6 bases). Trimming cost V 5 bases and J 7 bases, with 23 bases left between them. The CDR3 covers 17 residues. Germline CDR1 is MDHEN and CDR2 is SYDVKM.

This clone was counted only a few times. The genes are TRBV4-3 and TRBJ1-2, with 9 bases lining up with TRBD1. Looked up from germline, CDR1 is LGHNA and CDR2 is YSLEER. The CDR3 covers 16 residues. The V and J ends lost 3 bases and 5 bases, in that order; junction bases with no gene match: 10. In DNA, the CDR3 is TGCGCCAGCAGCCACCTTTCTCCCGGGACAGGGTATGGCTACACCTTC. It encodes CASSHLSPGTGYGYTF.

This sequence joins TRBV4-1 and TRBJ1-4; 9 bases map to TRBD1. Germline V gene sequence: CDR1 MGHRA, CDR2 YSYEKL. The CDR3 sequence is 15 residues long. V lost 2 bases to trimming and J lost 8 bases; unmatched junction nucleotides: 6. This CDR3 is CASSQPGQGREKLFF. CDR3 nucleotides: TGCGCCAGCAGCCAACCGGGACAGGGTCGAGAAAAACTGTTTTTT.

This clone appeared a single time. The chain uses TRBV5-1 and TRBJ2-1, with D possibly TRBD2 on 5 matching bases. Looked up from germline, CDR1 is SGHRS and CDR2 is YFSETQ. V lost 2 bases and J lost 6, with 12 bases in between. The CDR3 is 14 residues long. In nucleotides, the CDR3 is TGCGCCAGCAGCTTAGCTAGCAATACCAATGAGCAGTTCTTC. Amino acids: CASSLASNTNEQFF.

The chain uses TRBV18 and TRBJ2-2; maybe TRBD1 (5 bases). Trimming cost V 0 bases and J 1 base, with 9 bases left between them. Germline CDR1 is KGHSH and CDR2 is LQKENI. This CDR3 has 16 residues. The CDR3 sequence: CASSPPNTGNTGELFF. CDR3 DNA: TGTGCCAGCTCACCACCGAATACAGGGAACACCGGGGAGCTGTTTTTT.

This clone has only one observation. This chain joins TRBV30 and TRBJ1-2; the D is unclear. The germline gives CDR1 GTSNPN, CDR2 SVGIG (reference sequence). V lost 2 bases to trimming and J lost 3 bases, with 7 bases between them. The CDR3 runs to 12 residues. CDR3 region: CAWSPQDYGYTF. The CDR3 DNA is TGTGCCTGGAGTCCTCAGGACTATGGCTACACCTTC.

This clone showed up just once. J is TRBJ1-1 and V is TRBV28; TRBD1 matches 11 bases. V shed 4 bases, J shed 5 bases, and the junction held 15 bases outside the gene matches. The CDR3 has 18 residues. Germline assignment: CDR1 MDHEN and CDR2 SYDVKM. The CDR3 region is CASSWTGGDLVKRTEAFF. The CDR3 DNA is TGTGCCAGCAGTTGGACAGGGGGCGACTTGGTGAAGAGGACTGAAGCTTTCTTT.

This chain links TRBV5-6 with TRBJ2-7; TRBD2 might be the D (5 bases). The CDR3 runs 14 residues. Per germline, CDR1 SGHDT and CDR2 YYEEEE. The V end lost 7 bases, the J end lost 0 bases, and 14 bases lay between the germline ends. In DNA form, the CDR3 reads TGTGCCAGCTTCCCGTCGGGGAGCTCCTACGAGCAGTACTTC. Its protein product is CASFPSGSSYEQYF.

The chain carries TRBV19 and TRBJ1-1, with 7 bases identical to TRBD1. Per germline, CDR1 LNHDA and CDR2 SQIVND (reference sequence). Germline trimming cut 8 bases from V and 2 bases from J; bases unmatched to any gene: 11. The CDR3 totals 15 residues. The CDR3 spells CASATYRGSNTEAFF. For the CDR3, the DNA is TGTGCCAGTGCCACTTACAGGGGATCTAACACTGAAGCTTTCTTT.

This clone has just one count. The J gene is TRBJ1-1, the V gene TRBV27, with D perhaps matching TRBD1 (6 bases). Trimming took off 3 bases at V and 4 bases at J, with 12 bases between the two ends. Germline V CDR1 and CDR2: MNHEY, SMNVEV (reference sequence). The CDR3 length is 14 residues. CDR3 residues: CASSLQGWSTEAFF. CDR3 bases: TGTGCCAGCAGTTTGCAGGGGTGGAGCACTGAAGCTTTCTTT.

This rearrangement joins TRBV4-2 to TRBJ2-1; 7 nucleotides agree with TRBD2. The germline V gene has CDR1 LGHNA and CDR2 YNFKEQ. The trim removed 8 bases at V and 6 bases at J, leaving 10 bases unmatched. This CDR3 comprises 14 residues. The chain's CDR3 is CASARESGTNEQFF. CDR3 in DNA: TGTGCCAGCGCAAGGGAGAGCGGGACCAATGAGCAGTTCTTC.

The chain joins TRBV20-1 to TRBJ1-5; D may be TRBD1 (5 bases). Germline values: CDR1 DFQATT, CDR2 SNEGSKA (reference sequence). Trimming cost V 3 bases and J 4 bases, with 10 bases left between them. CDR3 length: 13 amino acids. In DNA, the CDR3 is TGCAGTGCTAGTGACGGGGGTAATCAGCCCCAGCATTTT. Amino acid sequence: CSASDGGNQPQHF.

In the case of this clone: A read error may account for a junction end that differs from germline. The chain employs TRBV6-2 or TRBV6-3 and TRBJ1-6; no firm D call. The CDR3 covers 16 residues. From germline, CDR1 is MNHEY and CDR2 SVGEGT. This chain's CDR3 is CASTYAGLSYNSPLHF. The CDR3 nucleotides are TGTGCCAGCACTTACGCAGGCCTCTCCTATAATTCACCCCTCCACTTT.